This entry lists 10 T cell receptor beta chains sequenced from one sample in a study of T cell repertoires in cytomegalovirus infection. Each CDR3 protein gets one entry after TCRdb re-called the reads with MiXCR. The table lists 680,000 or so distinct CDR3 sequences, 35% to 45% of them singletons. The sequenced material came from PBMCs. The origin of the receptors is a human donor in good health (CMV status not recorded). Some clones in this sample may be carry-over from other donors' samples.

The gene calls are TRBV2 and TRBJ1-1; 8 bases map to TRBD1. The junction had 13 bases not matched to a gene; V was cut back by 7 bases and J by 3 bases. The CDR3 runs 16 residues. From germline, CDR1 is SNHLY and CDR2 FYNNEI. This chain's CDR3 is CASKVPTGGEDTEAFF. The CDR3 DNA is TGTGCCAGCAAGGTTCCAACAGGGGGGGAGGACACTGAAGCTTTCTTT.

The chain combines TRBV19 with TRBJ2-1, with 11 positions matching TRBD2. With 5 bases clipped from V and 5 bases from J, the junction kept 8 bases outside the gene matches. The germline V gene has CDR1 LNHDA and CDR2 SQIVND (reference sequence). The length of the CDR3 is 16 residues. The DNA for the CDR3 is TGTGCCAGTAGTGACGTAGCGGGAGGGCAAAACAATGAGCAGTTCTTC. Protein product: CASSDVAGGQNNEQFF.

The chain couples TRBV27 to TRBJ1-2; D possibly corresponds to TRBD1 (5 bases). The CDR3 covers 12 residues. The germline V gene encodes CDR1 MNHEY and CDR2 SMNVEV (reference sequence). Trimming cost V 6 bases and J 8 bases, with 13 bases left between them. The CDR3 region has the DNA TGTGCCAGCAGGGGGACCCAAGACGGCTACACCTTC. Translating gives CASRGTQDGYTF.

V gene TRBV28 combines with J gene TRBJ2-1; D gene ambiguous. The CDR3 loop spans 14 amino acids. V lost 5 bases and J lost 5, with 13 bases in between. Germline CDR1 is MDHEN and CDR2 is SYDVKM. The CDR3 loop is CASSPPFQHNEQFF. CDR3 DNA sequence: TGTGCCAGCAGTCCCCCGTTCCAACACAATGAGCAGTTCTTC.

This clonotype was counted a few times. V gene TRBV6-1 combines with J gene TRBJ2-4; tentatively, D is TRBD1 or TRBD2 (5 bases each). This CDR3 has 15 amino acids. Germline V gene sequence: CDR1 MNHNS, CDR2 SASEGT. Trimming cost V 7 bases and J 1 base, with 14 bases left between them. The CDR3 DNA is TGTGCCAGCACCAGATCCCGGGACGCCAAAAACATTCAGTACTTC. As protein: CASTRSRDAKNIQYF.

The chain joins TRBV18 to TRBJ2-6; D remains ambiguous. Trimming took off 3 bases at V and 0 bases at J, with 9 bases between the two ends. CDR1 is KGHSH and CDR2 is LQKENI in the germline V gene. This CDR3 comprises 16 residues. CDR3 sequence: CASSPVDNSGANVLTF. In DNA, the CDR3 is TGTGCCAGCTCACCCGTTGACAACTCTGGGGCCAACGTCCTGACTTTC.

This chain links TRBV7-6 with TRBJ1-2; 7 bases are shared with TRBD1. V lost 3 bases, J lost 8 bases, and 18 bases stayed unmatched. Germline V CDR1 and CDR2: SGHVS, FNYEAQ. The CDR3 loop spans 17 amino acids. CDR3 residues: CASSFPSTGNTLWGYTF. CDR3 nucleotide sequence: TGTGCCAGCAGCTTCCCATCGACAGGGAATACCCTCTGGGGCTACACCTTC. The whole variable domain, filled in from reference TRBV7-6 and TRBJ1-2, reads GAGVSQSPRYKVTKRGQDVALRCDPISGHVSLYWYRQALGQGPEFLTYFNYEAQQDKSGLPNDRFSAERPEGSISTLTIQRTEQRDSAMYRCASSFPSTGNTLWGYTFGSGTRLTVV.

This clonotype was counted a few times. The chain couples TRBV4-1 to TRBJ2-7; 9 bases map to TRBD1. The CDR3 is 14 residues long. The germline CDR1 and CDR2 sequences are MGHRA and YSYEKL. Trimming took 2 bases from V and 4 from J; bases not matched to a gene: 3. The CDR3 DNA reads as TGCGCCAGCAGCCAAAGGGACAGGGAATACGAGCAGTACTTC. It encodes CASSQRDREYEQYF.

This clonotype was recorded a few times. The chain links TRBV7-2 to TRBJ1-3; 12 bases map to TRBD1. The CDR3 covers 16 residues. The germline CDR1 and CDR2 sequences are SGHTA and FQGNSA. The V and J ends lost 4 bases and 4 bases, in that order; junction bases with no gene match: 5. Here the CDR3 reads CASSSRDRGPGNTIYF. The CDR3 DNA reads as TGTGCCAGCAGCTCTCGGGACAGGGGGCCAGGAAACACCATATATTTT.

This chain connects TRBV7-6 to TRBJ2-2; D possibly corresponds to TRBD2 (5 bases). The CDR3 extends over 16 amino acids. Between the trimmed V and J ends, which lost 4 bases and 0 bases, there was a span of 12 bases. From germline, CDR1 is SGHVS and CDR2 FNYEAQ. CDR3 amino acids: CASSSSAGPNTGELFF. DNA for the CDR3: TGTGCCAGCAGCTCAAGTGCGGGTCCGAACACCGGGGAGCTGTTTTTT. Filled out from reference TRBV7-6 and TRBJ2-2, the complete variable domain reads GAGVSQSPRYKVTKRGQDVALRCDPISGHVSLYWYRQALGQGPEFLTYFNYEAQQDKSGLPNDRFSAERPEGSISTLTIQRTEQRDSAMYRCASSSSAGPNTGELFFGEGSRLTVL.